This T cell receptor (beta chain) was captured in a study of OX40 agonist ivuxolimab in advanced cancers. Study findings and constraints: Some nonresponders additionally presented with little normalized T-cell clonal expansion.

As regards this clone: Its antigen is undetermined.

TCRdb's table, derived via immunoSEQ multiplex PCR, lists solely in-frame clones and lacks some. Among some 100,000 clones listed, roughly 80% were seen once. The germline gives CDR1 MNHEY, CDR2 SVGAGI. This CDR3 is built from 12 residues. Trimming stripped 10 bases from V and 5 bases from J, with 14 bases between. The chain is built from TRBV6-5 and TRBJ1-2; no clear D gene. The sequence came from an adult with an advanced solid tumor such as melanoma, head and neck, liver or kidney cancer. Sequencing used CD4+ or CD8+ T cells sorted from blood, obtained in a trial of the OX40 agonist ivuxolimab. Here the CDR3 reads CATTAGQYGYTF. CDR3 DNA sequence: TGTGCCACCACCGCCGGGCAGTATGGCTACACCTTC.